The present TCR beta chain was sequenced within a study of blood T cells in healthy people across ages. The use of a sample-barcoded 5' primer and a J-beta primer mix characterized a second PCR of roughly 6 to 11 cycles. MiXCR, run by TCRdb on the 5' RACE reads, gives a single entry per CDR3 protein. The profile shows some 710,000 distinct CDR3 sequences, about 42% of them singletons. Remarks on this clonotype: What it recognizes is unknown.

This CDR3 is built from 15 residues. The V segment lost 3 bases and the J segment 9 bases; nucleotides outside the gene matches: 8. Study-wide results and caveats: Donors of long life had a larger count of naive CD4+ cells and greater diversity than aged donors. Correlation between TCR beta diversity and naive T cell percentage was strong.

The chain joins TRBV12-3 or TRBV12-4 to TRBJ2-1; TRBD2 matches 10 bases. Sequences were obtained from blood. The sequence was obtained from a man older than 75 in good health. Here the CDR3 DNA reads TGTGCCAGCAGTTTGGGGGCTAGCGGGAGAGCTGAGCAGTTCTTC. This gives the protein CASSLGASGRAEQFF.